This TCR beta chain emerged from a study of cytomegalovirus exposure and HLA in healthy donors. Assay: immunoSEQ multiplex PCR; the TCRdb copy retains only in-frame clones and omits some. The sample yields 150,000 to 200,000 clones, about 90% seen once. The CDR3 runs 15 residues. J lost 2 bases, V lost 6 bases, and 9 bases had no gene match. Germline lookup yields CDR1 SEHNR and CDR2 FQNEAQ (reference sequence). This chain joins TRBV7-9 and TRBJ2-5; TRBD1 matches 7 bases. This TCR came from a woman younger than 30 in good health and CMV-seropositive. Sequences were obtained from PBMCs. CDR3 sequence: CASSRSGGSQETQYF. The CDR3 DNA reads as TGTGCCAGCAGTAGATCAGGGGGATCTCAAGAGACCCAGTACTTC.